This T cell receptor (beta chain) stems from a study of shared clonotypes between healthy human individuals. Regarding the study as a whole: Depth was large, yet rarefaction showed that sorted-subset sequencing was incomplete. Of the naive CD4 clonotypes, roughly 5% were shared across a few donors. With few donors, the genetic and exposure-history diversity represented was limited. The study sampled only blood, and tissue repertoires likely differ.

The repertoire was sequenced with immunoSEQ multiplex PCR; TCRdb's copy has only in-frame clones and lacks some. The sample gives roughly 1 million clones, around 78% of which show up once; 0.5% to 0.6% is in the top ten. Regarding this clone: As yet, its antigen is unknown.

CDR1 SGHTA and CDR2 FQGNSA come from the germline V gene. CDR3 size: 14 residues. V trimming: 5 bases; J trimming: 5 bases; junction bases outside the gene matches: 6. The chain links TRBV7-2 to TRBJ2-3, with 8 bases matching TRBD1. This sequence originates from a man between 18 and 29 years old in good health. Some clones in this sample may be carry-over from other donors' samples. The sample was memory CD4+ T cells from PBMCs. Subset given: CD45RA-negative fraction. The CDR3 nucleotides are TGTGCCAGCAGCGGACAGGGCGGAGGAGATACGCAGTATTTT. It yields the protein CASSGQGGGDTQYF.